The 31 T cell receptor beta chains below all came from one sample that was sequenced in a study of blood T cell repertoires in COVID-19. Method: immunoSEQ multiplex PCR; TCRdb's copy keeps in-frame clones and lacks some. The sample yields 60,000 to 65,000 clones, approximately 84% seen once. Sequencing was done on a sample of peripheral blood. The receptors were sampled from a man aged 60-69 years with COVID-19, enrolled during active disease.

The CDR3 region is CASSVGAGAQFANTGELFF. The DNA of the CDR3 is TGTGCCAGCAGCGTAGGGGCAGGGGCCCAATTCGCGAACACCGGGGAGCTGTTTTTT. The chain couples TRBV11-2 to TRBJ2-2; D is perhaps TRBD1 (6 bases). CDR3 length: 19 residues. The V end was cut by 5 bases, the J end by 0 bases, with 22 bases between. CDR1 is SGHAT, CDR2 FQNNGV, per germline.

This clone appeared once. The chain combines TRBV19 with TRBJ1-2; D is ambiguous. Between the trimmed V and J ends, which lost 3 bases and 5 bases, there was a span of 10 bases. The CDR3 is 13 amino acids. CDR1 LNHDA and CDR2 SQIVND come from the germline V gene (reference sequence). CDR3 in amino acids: CASSISGEYGYTF. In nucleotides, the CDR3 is TGTGCCAGTAGTATTTCTGGGGAGTATGGCTACACCTTC.

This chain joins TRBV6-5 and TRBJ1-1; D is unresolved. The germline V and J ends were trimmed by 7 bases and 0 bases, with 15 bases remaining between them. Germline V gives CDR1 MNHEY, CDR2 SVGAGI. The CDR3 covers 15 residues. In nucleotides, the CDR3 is TGTGCCAGCACCATAGACTCCTCCATGAACACTGAAGCTTTCTTT. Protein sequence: CASTIDSSMNTEAFF.

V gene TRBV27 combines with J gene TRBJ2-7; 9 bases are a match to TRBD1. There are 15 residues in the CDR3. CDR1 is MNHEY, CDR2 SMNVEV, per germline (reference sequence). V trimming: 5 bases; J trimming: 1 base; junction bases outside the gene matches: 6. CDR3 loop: CASSLGQGLSYEQYF. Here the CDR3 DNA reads TGTGCCAGCAGTCTAGGACAGGGGCTTTCCTACGAGCAGTACTTC.

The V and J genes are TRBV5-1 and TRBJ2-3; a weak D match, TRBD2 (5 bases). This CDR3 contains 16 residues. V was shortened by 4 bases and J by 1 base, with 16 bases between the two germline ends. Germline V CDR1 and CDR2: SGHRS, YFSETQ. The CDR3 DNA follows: TGCGCCAGCAGCGAAGGAGGTCCGGAAGGCACAGATACGCAGTATTTT. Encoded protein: CASSEGGPEGTDTQYF.

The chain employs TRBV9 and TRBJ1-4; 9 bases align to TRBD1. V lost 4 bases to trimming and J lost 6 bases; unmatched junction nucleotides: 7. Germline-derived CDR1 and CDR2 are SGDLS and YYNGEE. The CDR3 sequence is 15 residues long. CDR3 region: CASSPLRTGDEKLFF. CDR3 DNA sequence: TGTGCCAGCAGCCCTTTAAGGACAGGGGATGAAAAACTGTTTTTT.

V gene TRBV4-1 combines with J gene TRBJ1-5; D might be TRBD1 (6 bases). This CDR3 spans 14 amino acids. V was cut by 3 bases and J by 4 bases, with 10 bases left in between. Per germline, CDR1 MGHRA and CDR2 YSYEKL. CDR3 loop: CASSHNQGNQPQHF. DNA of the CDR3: TGCGCCAGCAGCCATAATCAGGGGAATCAGCCCCAGCATTTT.

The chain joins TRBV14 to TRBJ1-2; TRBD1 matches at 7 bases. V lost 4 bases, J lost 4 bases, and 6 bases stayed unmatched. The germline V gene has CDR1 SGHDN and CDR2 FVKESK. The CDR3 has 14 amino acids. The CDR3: CASSPDRVGYGYTF. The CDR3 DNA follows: TGTGCCAGCAGCCCTGACAGGGTGGGCTATGGCTACACCTTC.

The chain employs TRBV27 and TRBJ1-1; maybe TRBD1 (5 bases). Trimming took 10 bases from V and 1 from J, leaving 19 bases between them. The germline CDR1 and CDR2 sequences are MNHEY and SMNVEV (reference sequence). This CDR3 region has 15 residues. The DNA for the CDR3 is TGTGCCACCTCGCGTATCCCGGGGGGGAACACTGAAGCTTTCTTT. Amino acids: CATSRIPGGNTEAFF.

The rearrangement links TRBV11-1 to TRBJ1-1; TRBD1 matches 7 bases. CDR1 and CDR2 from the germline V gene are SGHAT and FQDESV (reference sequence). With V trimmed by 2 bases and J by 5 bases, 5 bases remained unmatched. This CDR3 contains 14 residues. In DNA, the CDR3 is TGTGCCAGCAGCTTATCCGAACAGGGGACTGAAGCTTTCTTT. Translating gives CASSLSEQGTEAFF.

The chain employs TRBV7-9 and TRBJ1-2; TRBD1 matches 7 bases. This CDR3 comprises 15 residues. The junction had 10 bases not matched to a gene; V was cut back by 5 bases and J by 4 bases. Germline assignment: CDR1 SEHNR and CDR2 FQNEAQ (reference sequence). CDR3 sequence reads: CASSPAGTAGYGYTF. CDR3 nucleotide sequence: TGTGCCAGCAGCCCCGCTGGGACAGCGGGCTATGGCTACACCTTC.

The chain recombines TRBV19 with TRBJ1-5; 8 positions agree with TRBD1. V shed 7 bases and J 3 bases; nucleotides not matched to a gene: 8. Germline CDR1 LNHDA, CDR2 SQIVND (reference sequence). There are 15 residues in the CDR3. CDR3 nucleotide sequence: TGTGCCAGTAATCCACAGGGGGACGACAATCAGCCCCAGCATTTT. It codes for CASNPQGDDNQPQHF.

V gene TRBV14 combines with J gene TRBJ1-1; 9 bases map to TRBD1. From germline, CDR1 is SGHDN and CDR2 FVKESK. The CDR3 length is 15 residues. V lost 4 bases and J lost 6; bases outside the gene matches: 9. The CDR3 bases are TGTGCCAGCAGCCCTCAAGGACAGGGGATTCCTGAAGCTTTCTTT. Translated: CASSPQGQGIPEAFF. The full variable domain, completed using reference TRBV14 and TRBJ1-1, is EAGVTQFPSHSVIEKGQTVTLRCDPISGHDNLYWYRRVMGKEIKFLLHFVKESKQDESGMPNNRFLAERTGGTYSTLKVQPAELEDSGVYFCASSPQGQGIPEAFFGQGTRLTVV.

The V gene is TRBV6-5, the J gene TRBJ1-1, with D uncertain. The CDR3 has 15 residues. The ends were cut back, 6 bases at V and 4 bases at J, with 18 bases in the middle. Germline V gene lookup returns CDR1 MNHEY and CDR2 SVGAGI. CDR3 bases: TGTGCCAGCAGCAGAAGAGAAGGAGGGATCACTGAAGCTTTCTTT. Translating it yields CASSRREGGITEAFF.

CDR3 protein: CASRGGPNYGYTF. CDR3 nucleotide sequence: TGCGCCAGCAGAGGGGGCCCCAACTATGGCTACACCTTC. The rearrangement links TRBV5-1 to TRBJ1-2; TRBD1 agrees at 7 bases. V lost 5 bases and J lost 2; bases outside the gene matches: 3. Germline V gene sequence: CDR1 SGHRS, CDR2 YFSETQ. CDR3 length: 13 residues.

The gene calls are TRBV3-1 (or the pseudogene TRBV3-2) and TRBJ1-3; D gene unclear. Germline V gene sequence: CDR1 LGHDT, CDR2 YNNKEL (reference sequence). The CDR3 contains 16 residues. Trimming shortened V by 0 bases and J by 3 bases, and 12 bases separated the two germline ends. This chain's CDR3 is CASSQDRRPGGNTIYF. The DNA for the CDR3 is TGTGCCAGCAGCCAAGATCGTAGGCCAGGTGGAAACACCATATATTTT.

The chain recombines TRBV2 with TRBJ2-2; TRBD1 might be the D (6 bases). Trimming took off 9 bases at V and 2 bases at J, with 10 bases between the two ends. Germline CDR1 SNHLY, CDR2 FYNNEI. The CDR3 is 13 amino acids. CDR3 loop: CASRQENTGELFF. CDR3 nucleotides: TGTGCCAGTCGACAGGAAAACACCGGGGAGCTGTTTTTT.

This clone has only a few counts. The DNA of the CDR3 is TGTGCCAGCAGCCTGTCAGTAGCCACTCGCGGCTACACCTTC. This encodes CASSLSVATRGYTF. The V call is TRBV3-1 (or the pseudogene TRBV3-2), the J call TRBJ1-2; no clear D gene. V dropped 4 bases and J dropped 8 bases, with 17 bases sitting between them. This CDR3 is built from 14 residues. The germline V gene has CDR1 LGHDT and CDR2 YNNKEL (reference sequence).

The CDR3 region has the DNA TGTGCCTGGAGTGTACTGGGGAGAGGTGATAATTCACCCCTCCACTTT. Its translation: CAWSVLGRGDNSPLHF. The chain is built from TRBV30 and TRBJ1-6; D gene unclear. Germline loops: CDR1 GTSNPN, CDR2 SVGIG (reference sequence). The CDR3 covers 16 residues. V was clipped by 0 bases and J by 5 bases, with 14 bases between them.

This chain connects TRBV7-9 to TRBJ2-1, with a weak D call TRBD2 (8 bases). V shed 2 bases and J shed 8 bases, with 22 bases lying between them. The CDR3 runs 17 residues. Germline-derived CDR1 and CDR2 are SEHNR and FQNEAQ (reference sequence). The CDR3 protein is CASSLPPGGAGGYEQFF. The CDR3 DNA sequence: TGTGCCAGCAGCTTACCCCCGGGAGGGGCAGGGGGGTATGAGCAGTTCTTC. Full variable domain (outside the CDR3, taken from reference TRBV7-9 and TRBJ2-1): DTGVSQNPRHKITKRGQNVTFRCDPISEHNRLYWYRQTLGQGPEFLTYFQNEAQLEKSRLLSDRFSAERPKGSFSTLEIQRTEQGDSAMYLCASSLPPGGAGGYEQFFGPGTRLTVL.

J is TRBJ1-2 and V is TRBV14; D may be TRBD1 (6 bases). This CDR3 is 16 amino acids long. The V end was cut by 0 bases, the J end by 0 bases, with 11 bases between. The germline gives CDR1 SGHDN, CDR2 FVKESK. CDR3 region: CASSQDVDRPNYGYTF. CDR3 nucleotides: TGTGCCAGCAGCCAAGATGTTGACAGGCCTAACTATGGCTACACCTTC.

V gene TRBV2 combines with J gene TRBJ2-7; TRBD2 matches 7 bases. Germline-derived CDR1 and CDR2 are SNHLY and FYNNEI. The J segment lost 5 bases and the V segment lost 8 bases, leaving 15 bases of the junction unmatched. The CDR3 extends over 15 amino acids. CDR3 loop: CASDSTTSMNNEQYF. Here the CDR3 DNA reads TGTGCCAGCGACTCGACGACTAGCATGAACAACGAGCAGTACTTC.

CDR3 coding DNA: TGTGCCAGCTCCCCGACAGTTTCGGGAAACACCATATATTTT. Encoded protein: CASSPTVSGNTIYF. The gene calls are TRBV5-6 and TRBJ1-3; perhaps TRBD1 as D (5 bases). V dropped 7 bases and J dropped 4 bases, with 15 bases sitting between them. The germline CDR1 and CDR2 sequences are SGHDT and YYEEEE. The CDR3 is made up of 14 amino acids.

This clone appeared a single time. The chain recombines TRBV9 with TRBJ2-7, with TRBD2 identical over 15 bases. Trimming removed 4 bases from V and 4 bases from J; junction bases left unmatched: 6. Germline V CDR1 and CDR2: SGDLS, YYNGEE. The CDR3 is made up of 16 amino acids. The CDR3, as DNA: TGTGCCAGCAGCTCAGGACTAGCGGGGGGGGCGTACGAGCAGTACTTC. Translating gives CASSSGLAGGAYEQYF.

The CDR3 nucleotides read TGTGCCAGCAGTGAGGACAGGGGCCCTTACTATGGCTACACCTTC. Its protein is CASSEDRGPYYGYTF. V usage is TRBV6-1 and J usage is TRBJ1-2; 9 bases align to TRBD1. Germline values: CDR1 MNHNS, CDR2 SASEGT. The CDR3 length is 15 residues. V was pared by 3 bases and J by 3 bases, with 5 bases of the junction left unmatched.

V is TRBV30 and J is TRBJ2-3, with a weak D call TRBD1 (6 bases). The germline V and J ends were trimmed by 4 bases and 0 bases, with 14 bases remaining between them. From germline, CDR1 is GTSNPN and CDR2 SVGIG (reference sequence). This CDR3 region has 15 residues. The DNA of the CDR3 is TGTGCCTGGACGAGGGGGTATGCAAGCACAGATACGCAGTATTTT. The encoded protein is CAWTRGYASTDTQYF.

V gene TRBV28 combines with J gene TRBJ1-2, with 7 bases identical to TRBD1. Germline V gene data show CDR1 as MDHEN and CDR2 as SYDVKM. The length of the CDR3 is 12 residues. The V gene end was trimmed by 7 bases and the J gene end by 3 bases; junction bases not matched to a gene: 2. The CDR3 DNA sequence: TGTGCCAGCACAACAGGGGACTATGGCTACACCTTC. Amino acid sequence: CASTTGDYGYTF.

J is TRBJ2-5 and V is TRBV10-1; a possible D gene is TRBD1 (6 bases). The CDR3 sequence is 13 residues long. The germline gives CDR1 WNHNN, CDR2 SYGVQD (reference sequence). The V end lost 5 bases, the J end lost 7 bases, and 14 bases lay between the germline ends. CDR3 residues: CASSTGQMGTQYF. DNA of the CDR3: TGCGCCAGCAGTACCGGACAGATGGGGACCCAGTACTTC.

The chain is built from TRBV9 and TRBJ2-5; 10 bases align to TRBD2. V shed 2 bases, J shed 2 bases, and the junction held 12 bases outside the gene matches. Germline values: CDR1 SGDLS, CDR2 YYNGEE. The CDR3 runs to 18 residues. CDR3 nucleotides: TGTGCCAGCAGCGTCGGGACTAGCGCCGGGTACGTACAAGAGACCCAGTACTTC. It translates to CASSVGTSAGYVQETQYF.

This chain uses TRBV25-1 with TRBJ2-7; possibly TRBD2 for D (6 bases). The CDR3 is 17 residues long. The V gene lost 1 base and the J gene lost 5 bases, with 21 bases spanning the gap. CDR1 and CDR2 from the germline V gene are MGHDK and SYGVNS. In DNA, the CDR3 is TGTGCCAGCAGTGAATCCTCGGGAGCTCTCTTCCGCGACGAGCAGTACTTC. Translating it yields CASSESSGALFRDEQYF.

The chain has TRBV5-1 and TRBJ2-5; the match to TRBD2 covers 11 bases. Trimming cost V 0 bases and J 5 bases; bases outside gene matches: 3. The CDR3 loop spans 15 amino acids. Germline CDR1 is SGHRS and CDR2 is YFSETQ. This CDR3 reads CASSLDSGGAETQYF. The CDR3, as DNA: TGCGCCAGCAGCTTGGATAGCGGGGGGGCCGAGACCCAGTACTTC.